The rows below give T cell receptor beta chains drawn from one sample of a study of blood T cell repertoires in COVID-19. Measured with immunoSEQ multiplex PCR; TCRdb has only the in-frame clones, and not every one. The sample yields a few hundred thousand clones, roughly 86% seen once. The sample taken for sequencing was PBMCs or T cells enriched from blood (not recorded which). The receptor set was obtained from a woman between 18 and 29 years old who had recovered from COVID-19. Each CDR3 is given with its conserved first and last residue. D genes are given only for firm matches. Expanded clones get a size class; other rows say once, few or many, or leave the size out.

J | D | size | V | DNA | CDR3
TRBJ1-2 | . | . | TRBV28 | TGTGCCAGCAGTCTCGTTAACTATGGCTACACCTTC | CASSLVNYGYTF
TRBJ2-1 | . | . | TRBV5-4 | TGTGCCAGCAGCATAACAGGCAGGGGCGATGAGCAGTTCTTC | CASSITGRGDEQFF
TRBJ2-5 | TRBD2 | . | TRBV5-1 | TGCGCCAGCAGCTTGCCTGCTAGCGGGGGGTACCAAGAGACCCAGTACTTC | CASSLPASGGYQETQYF
TRBJ1-5 | . | . | TRBV19 | TGTGCCAGTAGTCAGGCAGTAAATCAGCCCCAGCATTTT | CASSQAVNQPQHF
TRBJ1-2 | . | . | TRBV6-6 | TGTGCCAGCAGCCAGGGACACTCCTATGGCTACACCTTC | CASSQGHSYGYTF
TRBJ1-2 | TRBD1 | . | TRBV6-2/TRBV6-3 | TGTGCCAGCAGTCGACAGGGGGCGCGTGGCTACACCTTC | CASSRQGARGYTF
TRBJ2-3 | TRBD2 | . | TRBV4-2 | TGTGCCAGCAGCCATGGTCTTAGCGGGGGGGCAGATACGCAGTATTTT | CASSHGLSGGADTQYF
TRBJ1-5 | . | . | TRBV6-1 | TGTGCCAGCAGTGAAGTCGGCGGGGGTGGCAATCAGCCCCAGCATTTT | CASSEVGGGGNQPQHF
TRBJ1-2 | . | . | TRBV27 | TGTGCCAGCAGTACGGACACCAGGGTAGGCGGCTACACCTTC | CASSTDTRVGGYTF
TRBJ1-5 | . | . | TRBV12-3/TRBV12-4 | TGTGCCAGCAGTTACGTTGGAGCCAAGGCCCAGCATTTT | CASSYVGAKAQHF
TRBJ1-3 | . | . | TRBV28 | TGTGCCAGCAGTCTCGGGTTGGCTGGAAACACCATATATTTT | CASSLGLAGNTIYF
TRBJ1-2 | TRBD1 | . | TRBV19 | TGTGCCAGTAGTATAACCGACCTCCCGACAGGGAGGTATGGCTACACCTTC | CASSITDLPTGRYGYTF
TRBJ2-3 | TRBD2 | once | TRBV11-1 | TGTGCCAGCAGCTCCAGCGGGAGAGGCACAGATACGCAGTATTTT | CASSSSGRGTDTQYF
TRBJ2-7 | . | . | TRBV6-5 | TGTGCCAGCAGTTTACAGGGCAGGGCGAACGAGCAGTACTTC | CASSLQGRANEQYF
TRBJ1-1 | . | few | TRBV28 | TGTGCCAGCAGTTTACAGGGGAAAAACACTGAAGCTTTCTTT | CASSLQGKNTEAFF
TRBJ1-1 | . | . | TRBV9 | TGTGCCAGCAGCGCGGGAAATATGAACACTGAAGCTTTCTTT | CASSAGNMNTEAFF
TRBJ2-7 | . | . | TRBV12-3/TRBV12-4 | TGTGCCAGCAGTTTTCAGGGTACCTACGAGCAGTACTTC | CASSFQGTYEQYF
TRBJ2-7 | . | . | TRBV5-4 | TGTGCCAGCAGCCAAGACAGCTACTCCTACGAGCAGTACTTC | CASSQDSYSYEQYF
TRBJ1-5 | TRBD1 | . | TRBV5-4 | TGTGCCAGCAGCCGGGACAGTGATAGCAATCAGCCCCAGCATTTT | CASSRDSDSNQPQHF
TRBJ1-2 | TRBD1 | . | TRBV5-1 | TGCGCCAGCAGCAAGGGACAGGGAAACTACGTCTTTGGCTACACCTTC | CASSKGQGNYVFGYTF
TRBJ1-1 | TRBD1 | . | TRBV18 | TGTGCCAGCTCACCAACCCCGGGACAGGGTGCTGAAGCTTTCTTT | CASSPTPGQGAEAFF
TRBJ2-3 | TRBD2 | . | TRBV7-8 | TGTGCCAGCAGCGTAACCCTAGCGGGAGGGCGAGATACGCAGTATTTT | CASSVTLAGGRDTQYF
TRBJ2-1 | TRBD2 | few | TRBV18 | TGTGCCAGCTCACAGCGGCTAACGGGGGGAGAAAATGAGCAGTTCTTC | CASSQRLTGGENEQFF
TRBJ1-1 | TRBD1 | . | TRBV18 | TGTGCCAGCTCACCAATACAGGGGATTCAGAACACTGAAGCTTTCTTT | CASSPIQGIQNTEAFF
TRBJ1-2 | . | . | TRBV27 | TGTGCCAGCAGGGGCGGGTACTATGGCTACACCTTC | CASRGGYYGYTF